Described below is a single T cell receptor (beta chain) sequence and its context. Which antigen it targets is not known. Within one base of it there is no much larger clone, and no base qualities were kept. The junction shows trimming of 7 bases on V and 2 bases on J, and the gene matches do not reach 11 bases of it. The cysteine opens and the phenylalanine closes a CDR3 of 15 amino acids. The CDR3 DNA has 45 bases and is translated from base 1. Looking up the germline V gene yields CDR1 MDHEN and CDR2 SYDVKM. This record comes from a study of metastatic and nonmetastatic thyroid tumors (dated by TCRdb to about 2020). General notes on the study: The researchers compared repertoires between peripheral blood samples and tumor or nodule tissue samples from patients with malignant or benign thyroid disease. Here is what the overall study found, with its caveats: In both blood and tumor samples, malignant tumors were reported to have significantly higher TCR beta diversity than benign nodules.

No treatment had been received by any patient before thyroid surgery. Patient clinical samples collected from 2012 to 2018 were retrospectively analysed using T-cell receptor beta sequencing. The library was produced with PCR. Data came from an Illumina HiSeq 4000. High-throughput sequencing was used to profile the CDR3 region of the TCR beta-chain in every patient. As for the original processing: Drawing on CDR3 differences between clinicopathological groups, the researchers built a classifier meant to tell apart patients with distant-metastatic papillary thyroid cancer. The Shannon index was used to assess repertoire diversity, and the Morisita-Horn index was used to assess tumor-blood repertoire similarity. TCRdb itself trimmed the public reads at Q25 with fastp, ran MiXCR and retained productive beta chains. TCRdb, rather than the study authors, made the V and J calls. For this sample there are tens of thousands of clones; less than 20% appear just once. In total, the top ten clones hold 2.7% of the sample.

This receptor chain uses TRBV28 and TRBJ2-7, and 7 junctional nucleotides match TRBD2. Sample: adjacent normal tissue. The clonotype was recovered from a male donor with papillary thyroid cancer or a benign thyroid nodule (not recorded which). Some clones in this sample may be carry-over from other donors' samples. The DNA reads as follows: TGTGCCAGCACCCCCAGCCCGGGAGGTGCCTACGAGCAGTACTTC. It specifies CASTPSPGGAYEQYF.